A single sample gave rise to the 16 T cell receptor beta chains below, sequenced in a study of identical twins. TCRdb passed the 5' RACE reads through MiXCR, listing each CDR3 protein once. The table shows about 250,000 distinct CDR3 sequences, with over 13% occurring only once. The sequencing input was memory (CD45RO+) T cells sorted from blood. The receptors here all came from a woman aged 18-35 years in good health.

In its sample, this clonotype was seen many times. V usage is TRBV9 and J usage is TRBJ1-2, with 7 nucleotides matching TRBD1. V shed 4 bases, J shed 9 bases, and the junction held 6 bases outside the gene matches. From germline, CDR1 is SGDLS and CDR2 YYNGEE. This CDR3 is 12 amino acids long. The DNA for the CDR3 is TGTGCCAGCAGCAAGGGACAGACTAGCTACACCTTC. This codes for CASSKGQTSYTF.

The V call is TRBV7-8, the J call TRBJ1-5, with a possible D match to TRBD1 (5 bases). This CDR3 region has 13 residues. The V end lost 2 bases, the J end lost 7 bases, and 9 bases lay between the germline ends. Germline V gives CDR1 SGHVS, CDR2 FQNEAQ. The CDR3 region has the DNA TGTGCCAGCAGCTTATTGCGGGGCCAGCCCCAGCATTTT. Translated, it gives CASSLLRGQPQHF.

This chain links TRBV5-6 with TRBJ1-1; 8 nucleotides line up with TRBD1. CDR3 size: 15 residues. Germline CDR1 and CDR2: SGHDT and YYEEEE. V dropped 3 bases and J dropped 9; count of bases not matched to a gene: 13. CDR3 region: CASSSGTGYLGKAFF. CDR3 nucleotides: TGTGCCAGCAGCTCCGGGACAGGATACTTAGGTAAAGCTTTCTTT.

This rearrangement joins TRBV7-8 to TRBJ2-3; 10 bases align to TRBD2. This CDR3 spans 20 amino acids. Germline V gives CDR1 SGHVS, CDR2 FQNEAQ. V gave up 4 bases and J gave up 2 bases; unmatched junction bases: 18. The CDR3 loop is CASSSGFRLAGAGDTDTQYF. CDR3 in DNA: TGTGCCAGCAGCTCAGGCTTTAGGCTAGCGGGGGCCGGGGACACAGATACGCAGTATTTT.

The genes are TRBV2 and TRBJ2-2; either TRBD1 or TRBD2 may fit D (5 bases each). Trimming took 6 bases from V and 4 from J, leaving 12 bases between them. Germline V gene lookup returns CDR1 SNHLY and CDR2 FYNNEI. This CDR3 contains 14 residues. CDR3 protein: CASRGPQITGELFF. In nucleotides, the CDR3 is TGTGCCAGCAGGGGACCGCAAATCACCGGGGAGCTGTTTTTT. Supplemented by reference TRBV2 and TRBJ2-2, the full variable domain reads EPEVTQTPSHQVTQMGQEVILRCVPISNHLYFYWYRQILGQKVEFLVSFYNNEISEKSEIFDDQFSVERPDGSNFTLKIRSTKLEDSAMYFCASRGPQITGELFFGEGSRLTVL.

The chain has TRBV7-9 and TRBJ1-2; D is uncertain. The CDR3 runs 15 residues. CDR1 SEHNR and CDR2 FQNEAQ come from the germline V gene (reference sequence). The V and J ends lost 1 base and 4 bases respectively, with 13 bases between them. CDR3 nucleotides: TGTGCCAGCAGCTTAGGAGCTGAACCGATCTATGGCTACACCTTC. It encodes CASSLGAEPIYGYTF.

J is TRBJ2-2 and V is TRBV27, with 7 bases fitting TRBD2. CDR1 is MNHEY and CDR2 is SMNVEV in the germline V gene (reference sequence). The CDR3 totals 16 residues. Losses at the gene ends were 7 bases for V and 3 bases for J; bases not matched to a gene: 11. The CDR3 nucleotides read TGTGCCAGCACGATGAGAGCGGGATCCGACACCGGGGAGCTGTTTTTT. It encodes CASTMRAGSDTGELFF.

The CDR3 DNA is TGCGCCAGCAGCCTCAGGCGGGAGAAGAATGAGCAGTTCTTC. Amino acid sequence: CASSLRREKNEQFF. V usage is TRBV5-1 and J usage is TRBJ2-1; TRBD2 matches 7 bases. The CDR3 extends over 14 amino acids. The V gene's germline CDR1 is SGHRS and CDR2 YFSETQ. V shed 4 bases and J 7 bases; nucleotides not matched to a gene: 8.

The V call is TRBV16, the J call TRBJ1-1; D is undetermined. The germline V gene has CDR1 KGHSY and CDR2 FQNENV. V was pared by 0 bases and J by 1 base, with 9 bases between. CDR3 size: 15 residues. The CDR3 region is CASSQSRSENTEAFF. In DNA, the CDR3 is TGTGCCAGCAGCCAATCGCGATCAGAGAACACTGAAGCTTTCTTT.

Here the CDR3 reads CASSLRTDLNTGELFF. Here the CDR3 DNA reads TGTGCCAGCAGCCTGAGGACGGACCTTAACACCGGGGAGCTGTTTTTT. This chain connects TRBV3-1 to TRBJ2-2; D unresolved. The length of the CDR3 is 16 residues. With 4 bases removed from V and 2 bases from J, the gap between germline ends came to 14 bases. The germline CDR1 and CDR2 sequences are LGHDT and YNNKEL (reference sequence).

The V gene is TRBV11-2, the J gene TRBJ2-5, with D unresolved. Trimming took 1 base from V and 5 from J, leaving 11 bases between them. This CDR3 has 14 residues. CDR1 and CDR2 (germline): SGHAT, FQNNGV. The CDR3 DNA sequence: TGTGCCAGCAGCTTAGCAGGTTTCGGGGAGACCCAGTACTTC. Translation gives CASSLAGFGETQYF.

A few counts support this clonotype. The chain combines TRBV21-1 with TRBJ2-1. TRBV21-1 is a documented pseudogene. The CDR3 is 14 amino acids. The CDR3 region has the DNA TGTGCCACAGAACCGGTCCGCTCCTACAATGAGCAGTTCTTC. This translates into CATEPVRSYNEQFF.

The chain carries TRBV20-1 and TRBJ2-1, with D unresolved. V lost 2 bases and J 4 bases, leaving 3 bases between the germline ends. The CDR3 runs to 11 residues. Germline V gives CDR1 DFQATT, CDR2 SNEGSKA (reference sequence). The CDR3: CSARSYNEQFF. For the CDR3, the DNA is TGCAGTGCTAGATCTTACAATGAGCAGTTCTTC.

The chain is built from TRBV5-1 and TRBJ2-7; D uncertain. The CDR3 consists of 14 residues. The V gene lost 0 bases and the J gene lost 6 bases, with 13 bases spanning the gap. CDR1 is SGHRS, CDR2 YFSETQ, per germline. CDR3 coding DNA: TGCGCCAGCAGCTTGGGCCATGATGTGGGCGAGCAGTACTTC. Translated, it gives CASSLGHDVGEQYF.

This clonotype was counted a few times. The chain is built from TRBV9 and TRBJ1-2, with no clear D. The V and J ends lost 4 bases and 4 bases respectively, with 14 bases between them. CDR1 is SGDLS and CDR2 is YYNGEE in the germline V gene. There are 14 residues in the CDR3. CDR3 region: CASSTIGSSYGYTF. As DNA, the CDR3 is TGTGCCAGCAGCACGATCGGCTCCTCCTATGGCTACACCTTC.

This clonotype showed up just a few times. This chain links TRBV12-3 or TRBV12-4 with TRBJ2-2; 11 bases align to TRBD1. The V gene end was trimmed by 8 bases and the J gene end by 6 bases; junction bases not matched to a gene: 2. The length of the CDR3 is 13 residues. The CDR3 nucleotides are TGTGCCAGCCGGACAGGGGGCGCCGGGGAGCTGTTTTTT. It is translated as CASRTGGAGELFF.